One sample yielded the 5 T cell receptor beta chains listed below, sequenced in a study of blood T cells in healthy people across ages. Alongside a J-beta primer mix, a sample-barcoded 5' primer served in a second PCR lasting 7 to 11 cycles. TCRdb ran MiXCR on the 5' RACE reads and lists one entry per CDR3 protein. The repertoire consists of 450,000 to 600,000 distinct CDR3 sequences, with about 27% occurring once and the leading ten covering over 3.5%. The sample was also reused in another study, on T cells of mothers and their children.

The sample was blood. The origin of the receptors is a boy younger than 10 in good health.

The chain employs TRBV28 and TRBJ2-5; 9 positions match TRBD1. The CDR3 runs 15 residues. The V segment lost 4 bases and the J segment 4 bases; nucleotides outside the gene matches: 7. The V gene's germline CDR1 is MDHEN and CDR2 SYDVKM. In nucleotides, the CDR3 is TGTGCCAGCAGTTCCCGGGACAGGGTGAGAGAGACCCAGTACTTC. It yields the protein CASSSRDRVRETQYF.

This clonotype was seen a handful of times. The chain carries TRBV7-6 and TRBJ2-5; TRBD1 matches 8 bases. Germline trimming cut 5 bases from V and 1 base from J; bases unmatched to any gene: 6. The CDR3 length is 15 residues. Germline V gene data show CDR1 as SGHVS and CDR2 as FNYEAQ. The CDR3 DNA reads TGTGCCAGCAGCGGCTGGGACAGGAGCCAAGAGACCCAGTACTTC. Translating it yields CASSGWDRSQETQYF.

V usage is TRBV7-9 and J usage is TRBJ2-5; D perhaps matches TRBD2 (6 bases). V was pared by 1 base and J by 0 bases, with 12 bases between. Germline CDR1 is SEHNR and CDR2 is FQNEAQ (reference sequence). The CDR3 sequence is 16 residues long. Here the CDR3 DNA reads TGTGCCAGCAGCTTAGGGGCCTGGGAGGACCAAGAGACCCAGTACTTC. It is translated as CASSLGAWEDQETQYF.

The chain has TRBV4-1 and TRBJ2-7, with D unclear. The CDR3 spans 13 residues. V was trimmed by 1 base and J by 6 bases, leaving 10 bases between them. Germline CDR1 reads MGHRA; CDR2 reads YSYEKL. CDR3 DNA: TGCGCCAGCAGCCAAGGCGCTTTTTCCGAGCAGTACTTC. Protein product: CASSQGAFSEQYF.

The chain has TRBV9 and TRBJ1-1, with D perhaps TRBD1 (6 bases). Germline CDR1 reads SGDLS; CDR2 reads YYNGEE. Trimming took off 0 bases at V and 0 bases at J, with 6 bases between the two ends. This CDR3 contains 14 residues. CDR3 in amino acids: CASSVGTVNTEAFF. In DNA, the CDR3 is TGTGCCAGCAGCGTAGGGACAGTGAACACTGAAGCTTTCTTT.